The entry below describes one T cell receptor beta chain. This entry comes from a study of blood T cell repertoires in COVID-19. For the study at large: Samples representing acute and convalescent COVID-19 were sourced from the United States, Italy and Spain. Sources were T cells, B-cell-depleted T cells, or PBMCs; the material itself was cDNA or gDNA.

Trimming cost V 5 bases and J 0 bases, with 14 bases left between them. Germline V lookup: CDR1 SEHNR, CDR2 FQNEAQ (reference sequence). The CDR3 loop spans 15 amino acids. As processed by the authors: The assay estimated nucleated cells by amplifying reference gene primers. Measured with immunoSEQ multiplex PCR; TCRdb has only the in-frame clones, and not every one. Clonal size and the V and J genes are those of that table, whereas D and trimming came from the DNA. The data contain over 200,000 clones, less than 90% of them singletons. This sequence was found in a man aged 40-49 years with active or convalescent COVID-19. The sequencing input was peripheral blood. The chain combines TRBV7-9 with TRBJ2-7; perhaps TRBD1 as D (7 bases). Here the CDR3 reads CASSRRGTDSYEQYF. CDR3 DNA sequence: TGTGCCAGCAGCCGGAGGGGGACAGACTCCTACGAGCAGTACTTC. Drawing the rest from reference TRBV7-9 and TRBJ2-7, the complete variable domain is DTGVSQNPRHKITKRGQNVTFRCDPISEHNRLYWYRQTLGQGPEFLTYFQNEAQLEKSRLLSDRFSAERPKGSFSTLEIQRTEQGDSAMYLCASSRRGTDSYEQYFGPGTRLTVT.